The rows below give T cell receptor beta chains drawn from one sample of a study of T cell changes during pregnancy in multiple sclerosis. Repertoires were generated with immunoSEQ multiplex PCR, while TCRdb's copy carries only in-frame clones and drops some. The repertoire includes under 55,000 clones, roughly nine tenths of them detected once, and approximately 0.4% sits in the top ten. This material consisted of CD4+ T cells from peripheral blood mononuclear cells, taken before pregnancy. These receptors were collected from a female donor with multiple sclerosis, enrolled in a pregnancy study. Both conserved end residues are part of each CDR3. A D gene is named only where the DNA matches it firmly. A row's size may be missing; if present it is once, few, many or a size class.

V gene	J gene	clone size	D gene	CDR3 DNA	CDR3 protein
TRBV11-2	TRBJ1-1	once	TRBD1	TGTGCCAGCAGCTCACTCAGGACAGGACACCTGAACACTGAAGCTTTCTTT	CASSSLRTGHLNTEAFF
TRBV18	TRBJ2-3	.	.	TGTGCCAGCTCACTATCAACAGGGTTTAGCACAGATACGCAGTATTTT	CASSLSTGFSTDTQYF
TRBV4-2	TRBJ2-7	.	TRBD2	TGTGCCAGCAGCCAAGATCTAAGGGGAGGGGAGCAGTACTTC	CASSQDLRGGEQYF
TRBV7-6	TRBJ2-7	.	TRBD1	TGTGCCAGCAGCCAGCCGGGACAGAAATACGAGCAGTACTTC	CASSQPGQKYEQYF
TRBV19	TRBJ1-1	.	TRBD1	TGTGCCAGTAGTGTATTCCAGGGGGTGACTGAAGCTTTCTTT	CASSVFQGVTEAFF
TRBV6-1	TRBJ1-2	.	TRBD1	TGTGCCAGCAGTGACCGGGACAGGGCCTATGGCTACACCTTC	CASSDRDRAYGYTF
TRBV19	TRBJ2-6	.	.	TGTGCCAGTAGTATTTTACAGCTTGGTTCCTCTGGGGCCAACGTCCTGACTTTC	CASSILQLGSSGANVLTF
TRBV7-6	TRBJ2-1	.	TRBD2	TGTGCCAGCAGCTTTGGGACTAGCGACCTAGATGAGCAGTTCTTC	CASSFGTSDLDEQFF
TRBV5-1	TRBJ2-3	.	.	TGCGCCAGCAGCTTGGTTGGTGGGGCAGCCGGATCTACGCAGTATTTT	CASSLVGGAAGSTQYF
TRBV4-1	TRBJ1-1	.	TRBD1	TGCGCCAGCAGCCAGGGACCCTCCGGGACAGGGACGTTCTTT	CASSQGPSGTGTFF
TRBV5-1	TRBJ1-2	.	.	TGCGCCAGCAGCAAGGGGACTATGACGGGTGGCTACACCTTC	CASSKGTMTGGYTF
TRBV5-1	TRBJ2-1	.	TRBD1	TGCGCCAGCAGCACCGGACAGGGTCGGCAGGAGCACAATGAGCAGTTCTTC	CASSTGQGRQEHNEQFF
TRBV27	TRBJ2-1	.	TRBD2	TGTGCCAGCAGTGGACTAGCGGGAGGGGACAATGAGCAGTTCTTC	CASSGLAGGDNEQFF
TRBV27	TRBJ1-5	.	.	TGTGCCAGCAGTTTATTGGCAGGGAGCAATCAGCCCCAGCATTTT	CASSLLAGSNQPQHF
TRBV5-1	TRBJ1-1	.	.	TGCGCCAGCAGCCCTCGACAGAACACTGAAGCTTTCTTT	CASSPRQNTEAFF
TRBV7-9	TRBJ2-7	.	TRBD2	TGTGCCAGCAGCTCCCCGAGGGGCATAGCGGGAGGATGGGACGAGCAGTACTTC	CASSSPRGIAGGWDEQYF
TRBV6-1	TRBJ1-2	.	.	TGTGCCAGCAGTGAGACAGCTAACTATGGCTACACCTTC	CASSETANYGYTF
TRBV19	TRBJ2-5	once	.	TGTGCCAGTAGTATGGGGAAACAGTCCCTGGGGAGGTACCAAGAGACCCAGTACTTC	CASSMGKQSLGRYQETQYF
TRBV6-5	TRBJ2-7	.	TRBD1	TGTGCCAGCAGGGCCGGGACAGGGATCCACGAGCAGTACTTC	CASRAGTGIHEQYF
TRBV15	TRBJ2-1	.	TRBD2	TGTGCCACCAGCAGAGCTTCAGGGACTAGCAGTGAGCAGTTCTTC	CATSRASGTSSEQFF
TRBV11-1	TRBJ2-7	.	TRBD1	TGTGCCAGCAGCCCCCTCCCAGGGGGAACCTACGAGCAGTACTTC	CASSPLPGGTYEQYF
TRBV10-1	TRBJ2-3	once	.	TGCGCCTCCCAAGGGGTGAGCATCAGACGCACAGATACGCAGTATTTT	CASQGVSIRRTDTQYF
TRBV5-1	TRBJ2-5	.	.	TGCGCCAGCAGCTACAGCGGGGAGACCCAGTACTTC	CASSYSGETQYF
TRBV6-5	TRBJ2-7	.	.	TGTGCCAGCAGTTACAGTGTTAACTCCCCCTACGAGCAGTACTTC	CASSYSVNSPYEQYF
TRBV11-2	TRBJ1-2	once	TRBD1	TGTGCCAGCAGCTTAGGGACAGGGGGATTAGGTGGCTACACCTTC	CASSLGTGGLGGYTF
TRBV5-6	TRBJ2-7	.	TRBD2	TGTGCCAGCAGCTTTTCGGGAGGAGGCTACGAGCAGTACTTC	CASSFSGGGYEQYF
TRBV7-3	TRBJ2-5	.	TRBD2	TGTGCCAGCAGCTTGGGGAGCGGGAGCTTGGAGACCCAGTACTTC	CASSLGSGSLETQYF
TRBV4-1	TRBJ2-3	.	TRBD2	TGCGCCAGCAGCCAAGAACAAGCGGGATCTAGCACAGATACGCAGTATTTT	CASSQEQAGSSTDTQYF
TRBV19	TRBJ2-1	.	TRBD1	TGTGCCAGTAGTATGTGGACAGGGGAGGAGAATGAGCAGTTCTTC	CASSMWTGEENEQFF
TRBV15	TRBJ2-5	.	.	TGTGCCACCAGCAGAGGGCGGAGAGAGACCCAGTACTTC	CATSRGRRETQYF
TRBV4-2	TRBJ2-7	.	.	TGTGCCAGCAGCTCAGGGACTCTCACCTACGAGCAGTACTTC	CASSSGTLTYEQYF
TRBV5-1	TRBJ1-1	once	.	TGCGCCAGCAGCTTGGGAATAGTGAACACTGAAGCTTTCTTT	CASSLGIVNTEAFF
TRBV5-4	TRBJ2-7	.	TRBD2	TGTGCCAGCAGCTGGGCCCTAGCGGGGGAGCAGTACTTC	CASSWALAGEQYF
TRBV7-8	TRBJ2-7	.	TRBD2	TGTGCCAGCAGCTTCGGACTAGCGGGTTTAAAATACGAGCAGTACTTC	CASSFGLAGLKYEQYF
TRBV6-5	TRBJ2-7	.	.	TGTGCCAGCAGTAACAGGCGTTCCTACGAGCAGTACTTC	CASSNRRSYEQYF
TRBV7-2	TRBJ2-3	.	.	TGTGCCAGCAGCTTAGGAGGGAGTCTCACAGATACGCAGTATTTT	CASSLGGSLTDTQYF
TRBV19	TRBJ2-2	once	.	TGTGCCAGTAGGTGGCAAAACACCGGGGAGCTGTTTTTT	CASRWQNTGELFF
TRBV9	TRBJ2-2	.	.	TGTGCCAGCAGCGTACAGCTAGACACCGGGGAGCTGTTTTTT	CASSVQLDTGELFF
TRBV6-5	TRBJ2-3	.	.	TGTGCCAGCAGCTCCACGGCAGGTTTCGATACGCAGTATTTT	CASSSTAGFDTQYF
TRBV28	TRBJ2-6	.	.	TGTGCCAGCAGTTTACTGACTGGGGGGGCCAACGTCCTGACTTTC	CASSLLTGGANVLTF
TRBV7-9	TRBJ1-1	.	.	TGTGCCAGCAGCTTAGCGACGGGGGTTGGAGACACTGAAGCTTTCTTT	CASSLATGVGDTEAFF
TRBV19	TRBJ1-5	few	.	TGTGCCAGTAGTGACTTTAGCAATCAGCCCCAGCATTTT	CASSDFSNQPQHF
TRBV28	TRBJ2-1	.	TRBD2	TGTGCCAGCAGGTCCCCACTAGCGGGCGCCTACAATGAGCAGTTCTTC	CASRSPLAGAYNEQFF
TRBV27	TRBJ1-4	.	TRBD1	TGTGCCAGCAGTTTCGACAGGGGGAATGAAAAACTGTTTTTT	CASSFDRGNEKLFF
TRBV2	TRBJ2-7	.	.	TGTGCCAGCAGTGGGGGCGGTAGCACCGAGCAGTACTTC	CASSGGGSTEQYF
TRBV29-1	TRBJ2-7	.	TRBD1	TGCAGCGTTGAAGGGGACAGCTACGAGCAGTACTTC	CSVEGDSYEQYF
TRBV2	TRBJ1-5	.	.	TGTGCCAGCGAAGGGCAGGGGAATCAGCCCCAGCATTTT	CASEGQGNQPQHF
TRBV9	TRBJ2-1	.	.	TGTGCCAGCAGCGAGGGGGAATACAATGAGCAGTTCTTC	CASSEGEYNEQFF
TRBV28	TRBJ1-5	.	.	TGTGCCAGCAGCCGTATGTTGGTGATGCGCGGTCAGCCCCAGCATTTT	CASSRMLVMRGQPQHF
TRBV27	TRBJ2-7	.	TRBD2	TGTGCCAGCAGTTTGTCACTGGGGACTAGCGCCTACGAGCAGTACTTC	CASSLSLGTSAYEQYF
TRBV6-5	TRBJ2-2	.	.	TGTGCCAGCAGTTATATTGGGGGGTCCGGGGAGCTGTTTTTT	CASSYIGGSGELFF
TRBV6-6	TRBJ2-7	.	TRBD2	TGTGCCAGCAGTCGGCCAGGGCTAGCGGGAACCTACGAGCAGTACTTC	CASSRPGLAGTYEQYF